This T cell receptor beta chain is drawn from a study of shared clonotypes between healthy human individuals. Germline CDR1 is LNHNV and CDR2 is YYDKDF (reference sequence). The CDR3 sequence is 13 residues long. V was pared by 1 base and J by 6 bases, with 9 bases between. Extraction of genomic DNA in unsorted samples used roughly 100 million PBMCs. It was at deep level that the assay was run. Unsorted PBMC DNA was run through sequencing on ten immunoSEQ deep assay plates. Original handling: Junction-only sequences without quality scores were provided by ImmunoSEQ, so filtering was different. Generated by immunoSEQ multiplex PCR, the TCRdb table keeps only in-frame clones and is missing some. V and J calls and clone size are as listed in that table; D and trimming were resolved from the DNA. Here the sample spans about half a million clones, about 74% being singletons.

This sequence joins TRBV15 and TRBJ1-2; the D gene is possibly TRBD1 (5 bases). The specimen was PBMCs. The clonotype was recovered from a woman in her thirties or forties in good health. Some clones in this sample may be carry-over from other donors' samples. The CDR3 DNA reads as TGTGCCACCAGCAGAGGGTTCAGGGATGGCTACACCTTC. As protein: CATSRGFRDGYTF.